This T cell receptor (beta chain) was recovered during a study of cytomegalovirus exposure and HLA in healthy donors (dated 2017 in TCRdb). Looking at the study overall: According to a later analysis, one platform produced both the roughly 130 validation repertoires and the 700 or so repertoires of the first cohort. The study was designed to test whether signatures of past pathogen exposure could be identified by cataloging public T cell receptors. Along with the roughly 700-subject first cohort, a separate validation cohort of over a hundred different subjects was used. To predict cytomegalovirus infection status, the study brought together high-throughput TCR immunosequencing, statistical association of individual TCRs with disease status, and machine learning. What the research found in general, with its limitations: A later analysis had no HLA typing for the validation cohort, so co-occurrence there was scored across all 110 or so repertoires. Subsequent analysis determined that TCRs grouped into clusters in the first cohort also showed a tendency toward co-occurrence across the approximately 110 validation repertoires, and 94% of cluster scores exceeded 0. The authors suggested that the approach could potentially be extended to other disease states and immunological phenotypes. Most TCR sequences were observed very rarely across donors, whereas some public TCRs were present in many individuals. Cytomegalovirus status was reported to be diagnosed by the classifier with high specificity and sensitivity in both the original and validation cohorts. Three of the identified cytomegalovirus-associated TCR beta chains were confirmed in vitro to be specific for cytomegalovirus antigens. The study listed 164 TCR beta chains as associated with cytomegalovirus.

Taken from the germline V gene, the CDR1 and CDR2 loops are MGHRA and YSYEKL. The CDR3 starts with the cysteine, ends with the phenylalanine, and has 14 residues. CDR3 DNA is the only sequence kept; it has 42 bases, read in frame from the first base. V trim: 3 bases; J trim: 4 bases; unmatched bases: 3. To prepare the library, the immunoSEQ multiplex PCR assay was applied. As for the original processing: A statistical classification framework was developed to diagnose cytomegalovirus status using the catalog of TCR beta chain sequences. TCRdb carries this immuneACCESS record with in-frame sequences only. Its versions omit some clonotypes, under half of them owing to an unresolved V gene in the studies checked, with the rest unexplained. V, J and clone size derive from that table, while D and trimming were established from the DNA sequence. The sample table shows more than 200,000 clones, and around 91% are seen once. In total, the top ten clones hold 3% to 3.5% of the sample.

Points on this clone: Its target antigen remains unknown. No base quality information exists; no much larger clone differs at one position.

The donors were included in the validation cohort of over a hundred subjects, a group kept apart from the roughly 730-subject first cohort. Sequenced: PBMCs. This sequence uses TRBV4-1 and TRBJ2-3; TRBD1 matches 8 bases in the middle. The origin of this receptor is a woman aged 25 to 39 in good health and CMV-seronegative. DNA sequence: TGCGCCAGCAGCCATGACAGGGGAGCAGATACGCAGTATTTT. Translation gives CASSHDRGADTQYF.